A selection of T cell receptor beta chains follows, all from one sample in a study of cytomegalovirus exposure and HLA in healthy donors. Data came from immunoSEQ multiplex PCR; TCRdb stores just in-frame clones and leaves some out. The data contain 150,000 to 200,000 clones, 85% of them singletons. Sequencing was performed on PBMCs. The receptors were sampled from a man aged 18 to 30 in good health and CMV-seropositive. The CDR3 runs from the conserved cysteine through the conserved F or W.

CASSLSGGGYEQYF	TRBV5-1	TRBJ2-7
CASSPPHRGETQYF	TRBV18	TRBJ2-5
CASSSTGGLSYEQYF	TRBV7-6	TRBJ2-7
CASSLWGRSAFF	TRBV28	TRBJ1-1
CASSPPAGGQFF	TRBV11-2	TRBJ2-1
CASSSAGTGRDTQYF	TRBV7-3	TRBJ2-3
CASSWDRSEAFF	TRBV5-6	TRBJ1-1
CALEGDSDEAFF	TRBV6-1	TRBJ1-1
CASSIRVYGYTF	TRBV2	TRBJ1-2
CASSGGRAHTGELFF	TRBV6-5	TRBJ2-2